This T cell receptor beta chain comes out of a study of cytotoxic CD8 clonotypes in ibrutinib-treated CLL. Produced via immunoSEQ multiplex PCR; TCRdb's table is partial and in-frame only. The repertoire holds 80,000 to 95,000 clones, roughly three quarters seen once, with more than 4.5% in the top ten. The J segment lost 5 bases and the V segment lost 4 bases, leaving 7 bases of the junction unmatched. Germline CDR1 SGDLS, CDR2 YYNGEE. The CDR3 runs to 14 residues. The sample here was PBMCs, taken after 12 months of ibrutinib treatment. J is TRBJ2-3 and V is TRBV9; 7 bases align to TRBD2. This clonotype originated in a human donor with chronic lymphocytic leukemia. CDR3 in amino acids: CASSPTWGGDTQYF. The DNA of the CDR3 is TGTGCCAGCAGCCCCACCTGGGGGGGAGATACGCAGTATTTT. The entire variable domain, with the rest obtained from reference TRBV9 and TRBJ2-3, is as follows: DSGVTQTPKHLITATGQRVTLRCSPRSGDLSVYWYQQSLDQGLQFLIQYYNGEERAKGNILERFSAQQFPDLHSELNLSSLELGDSALYFCASSPTWGGDTQYFGPGTRLTVL.